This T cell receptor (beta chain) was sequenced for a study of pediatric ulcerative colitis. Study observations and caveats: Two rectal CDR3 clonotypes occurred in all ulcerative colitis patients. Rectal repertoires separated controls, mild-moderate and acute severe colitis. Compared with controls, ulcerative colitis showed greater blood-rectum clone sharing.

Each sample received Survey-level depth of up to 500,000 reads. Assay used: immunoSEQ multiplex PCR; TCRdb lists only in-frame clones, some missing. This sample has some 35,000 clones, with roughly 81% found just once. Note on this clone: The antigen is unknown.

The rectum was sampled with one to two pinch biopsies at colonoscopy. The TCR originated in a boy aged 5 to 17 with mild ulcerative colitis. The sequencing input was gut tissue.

The DNA for the CDR3 is TGTGCCTGCAGAGGTGATTCACCCCTCCACTTT. Residues: CACRGDSPLHF. The chain recombines TRBV30 with TRBJ1-6, with D unclear. Germline V lookup: CDR1 GTSNPN, CDR2 SVGIG (reference sequence). The CDR3 extends over 11 amino acids. Trimming pared 6 bases from V and 8 bases from J, leaving 8 bases between.